This TCR beta chain came from a study of blood T cell repertoires in COVID-19. In the authors' workflow: Researchers report that nucleated cell counts were estimated from reference gene primer amplification. Some clones are missing from TCRdb's copy, which holds only in-frame ones; the method was immunoSEQ multiplex PCR. V and J calls plus clone size are reproduced from that table; the DNA served to infer D and trimming. The table records under 30,000 clones, approximately 87% of them present only once. This CDR3 is built from 16 residues. Germline loops: CDR1 SGDLS, CDR2 YYNGEE. Trimming left V 4 bases short and J 4 bases short, with 18 bases between.

What was sequenced was peripheral blood. The TCR sequence derives from a human donor with active COVID-19. The donor label of this sample is uncertain. V and J are TRBV9 and TRBJ2-1; D might be TRBD2 (6 bases). In DNA, the CDR3 is TGTGCCAGCAGCACCCCTAGCGCACCAAATTACAATGAGCAGTTCTTC. It translates to CASSTPSAPNYNEQFF.